These 5 T cell receptor beta chains originate from one sample sequenced in a study of long-term antiretroviral therapy in people with HIV. A v3.0 immunoSEQ assay was performed at survey level. Produced via immunoSEQ multiplex PCR; TCRdb's table is partial and in-frame only. Altogether about 29,000 clones are present, around 96% being singletons, with the ten largest covering about 8%. Sequenced material: unsorted PBMCs, taken 5.3 years after starting antiretroviral therapy. These receptors all stem from a young man with HIV.

The chain joins TRBV6-6 to TRBJ1-1; D remains ambiguous. The CDR3 sequence is 15 residues long. Germline V CDR1 and CDR2: MNHNY, SVGAGI (reference sequence). Deletions cut 6 bases from V and 2 bases from J, with 16 bases between. CDR3 DNA sequence: TGTGCCAGCAGCCTCGCTTTAGGGCGCAACACTGAAGCTTTCTTT. Encoded protein: CASSLALGRNTEAFF.

The chain links TRBV7-3 to TRBJ1-2; TRBD1 agrees at 7 bases. The V and J ends lost 4 bases and 7 bases, in that order; junction bases with no gene match: 15. Germline V CDR1 and CDR2: SGHTA, FQGTGA. The CDR3 runs to 16 residues. This CDR3 is CASSSRPGQSGGGYTF. In DNA form, the CDR3 reads TGTGCCAGCAGCTCCAGACCGGGACAGTCAGGGGGTGGCTACACCTTC.

In nucleotides, the CDR3 is TGTGCCAGCAGCGCGCGACTGAGGAGGGGCACTGGAAACACCATATATTTT. It specifies CASSARLRRGTGNTIYF. The chain joins TRBV9 to TRBJ1-3, with D perhaps TRBD1 (5 bases). CDR1 is SGDLS, CDR2 YYNGEE, per germline. V was cut by 3 bases and J by 2 bases, with 18 bases left in between. There are 17 residues in the CDR3.

The chain combines TRBV7-8 with TRBJ2-1; no clear D gene. This CDR3 has 13 residues. The germline gives CDR1 SGHVS, CDR2 FQNEAQ. The V gene lost 1 base and the J gene lost 9 bases, with 10 bases spanning the gap. CDR3 nucleotides: TGTGCCAGCAGCTTAGAAGGGAATCTTGAGCAGTTCTTC. Its protein product is CASSLEGNLEQFF.

The chain joins TRBV19 to TRBJ2-2; 8 positions agree with TRBD1. This CDR3 region has 17 residues. Looked up from germline, CDR1 is LNHDA and CDR2 is SQIVND (reference sequence). V was clipped by 4 bases and J by 3 bases; unmatched bases: 10. The CDR3 sequence: CASSTLDRDFYTGELFF. CDR3 in DNA: TGTGCCAGTAGTACCCTGGACAGGGATTTTTACACCGGGGAGCTGTTTTTT.